This T cell receptor (beta chain) was sequenced in a study of CD4+ T cells in melanoma. Study-level points and caveats: Diverse differentiation states were reported for melanoma neoantigen-specific CD4+ T cells.

CDR1 and CDR2 (germline): SQVTM, ANQGSEA. The CDR3 covers 14 residues. V trimming: 3 bases; J trimming: 8 bases; junction bases outside the gene matches: 8. TCRdb keeps only in-frame clones here, not all; method: immunoSEQ multiplex PCR. The sample contains several thousand clones, around 66% of which appear only once. To note about this clone: Its antigen is currently unknown.

This clonotype was sampled from a human donor with melanoma. Sequences were obtained from cells from a culture (not recorded whether cultured in vitro). V usage is TRBV29-1 and J usage is TRBJ1-2; 11 nucleotides line up with TRBD1. CDR3 amino acids: CSVESRTGGDGYTF. DNA for the CDR3: TGCAGCGTTGAGTCCAGGACAGGGGGCGACGGCTACACCTTC.